These 10 T cell receptor beta chains came from one sample sequenced in a study of T cell repertoires in cytomegalovirus infection. TCRdb reanalysed the reads using MiXCR and keeps one entry per CDR3 protein. The sample includes nearly 450,000 distinct CDR3 sequences, about 33% of them seen just once. The sample comprised PBMCs. Receptor source: a human donor in good health (CMV status not recorded). Some clones in this sample may be carry-over from other donors' samples.

This clonotype was counted many times. The chain links TRBV12-3 or TRBV12-4 to TRBJ1-1; perhaps TRBD1 as D (6 bases). CDR3 size: 15 residues. Trimming pared 11 bases from V and 1 base from J, leaving 20 bases between. CDR3 sequence reads: CASSGWGRGNTEAFF. The CDR3 DNA reads as TGTGCCTCCAGCGGGTGGGGCAGGGGGAACACTGAAGCTTTCTTT.

A word on this clonotype: Because the CDR3 is missing its conserved closing phenylalanine or tryptophan, this is likely a read error. This chain connects TRBV7-2 to TRBJ2-7; no clear D gene. The CDR3 is made up of 12 amino acids. V dropped 2 bases and J dropped 3 bases, with 5 bases sitting between them. The germline V gene has CDR1 SGHTA and CDR2 FQGNSA. CDR3 residues: CASSLSNYEQYL. DNA for the CDR3: TGTGCCAGCAGCTTATCTAACTACGAGCAGTACTTA.

This clonotype was observed a few times. This chain joins TRBV19 and TRBJ2-6, with D possibly matching TRBD1 (6 bases). The CDR3 spans 15 residues. V was pared by 3 bases and J by 5 bases, with 11 bases between. CDR1 and CDR2 from the germline V gene are LNHDA and SQIVND (reference sequence). Written as DNA, the CDR3 is TGTGCCAGTAGTATGCTGGGGGCCTGGGCCAACGTCCTGACTTTC. Encoded protein: CASSMLGAWANVLTF.

This clonotype has just a few counts. The rearrangement uses TRBV4-2 and TRBJ1-4, with 9 bases identical to TRBD1. From germline, CDR1 is LGHNA and CDR2 YNFKEQ. CDR3 size: 17 residues. V was clipped by 0 bases and J by 5 bases; unmatched bases: 7. The CDR3 protein is CASSQEEGGTGNEKLFF. The CDR3 DNA reads TGTGCCAGCAGCCAAGAGGAAGGGGGGACAGGGAATGAAAAACTGTTTTTT.

The chain links TRBV20-1 to TRBJ2-7, with a tentative D call TRBD2 (5 bases). The CDR3 runs to 13 residues. Germline V gives CDR1 DFQATT, CDR2 SNEGSKA (reference sequence). Trimming cost V 0 bases and J 4 bases, with 10 bases left between them. The CDR3 protein is CSARDFGGYEQYF. The CDR3 DNA reads as TGCAGTGCTAGAGATTTTGGAGGTTACGAGCAGTACTTC.

The table lists this clonotype with a few counts. The V gene is TRBV2, the J gene TRBJ2-1, with D maybe TRBD1 (7 bases). The V gene lost 4 bases and the J gene lost 5 bases, with 12 bases spanning the gap. CDR3 length equals 14 residues. Looked up from germline, CDR1 is SNHLY and CDR2 is FYNNEI. CDR3 nucleotide sequence: TGTGCCAGCAGTGGCGGGACAGCCAACAATGAGCAGTTCTTC. Translated: CASSGGTANNEQFF.

The chain joins TRBV29-1 to TRBJ1-6; maybe TRBD1 (5 bases). CDR3 length equals 13 residues. Germline CDR1 is SQVTM and CDR2 is ANQGSEA. Trimming left V 6 bases short and J 9 bases short, with 15 bases between. The CDR3, as DNA: TGCAGCGTGGCCGTGGGGGAAGGTTCACCCCTCCACTTT. The encoded protein is CSVAVGEGSPLHF.

In this sample, this clonotype turned up many times. The chain recombines TRBV7-9 with TRBJ1-1; 8 bases align to TRBD1. The CDR3 has 15 residues. Trimming cost V 4 bases and J 6 bases; bases outside gene matches: 10. Germline CDR1 SEHNR, CDR2 FQNEAQ (reference sequence). The chain's CDR3 is CASSSPTGAMPEAFF. Written as DNA, the CDR3 is TGTGCCAGCAGCTCCCCGACAGGGGCCATGCCTGAAGCTTTCTTT.

Many counts were recorded for this clonotype. The chain uses TRBV7-8 and TRBJ2-5, with 8 bases identical to TRBD2. This CDR3 has 16 residues. The V and J ends lost 1 base and 2 bases, in that order; junction bases with no gene match: 6. CDR1 is SGHVS and CDR2 is FQNEAQ in the germline V gene. CDR3 region: CASSLGVAGFQETQYF. The CDR3 DNA follows: TGTGCCAGCAGCTTAGGGGTAGCGGGGTTTCAAGAGACCCAGTACTTC. Supplemented by reference TRBV7-8 and TRBJ2-5, the full variable domain reads GAGVSQSPRYKVAKRGQDVALRCDPISGHVSLFWYQQALGQGPEFLTYFQNEAQLDKSGLPSDRFFAERPEGSVSTLKIQRTQQEDSAVYLCASSLGVAGFQETQYFGPGTRLLVL.

The chain employs TRBV6-5 and TRBJ1-1; 7 bases map to TRBD1. CDR3 size: 16 residues. CDR1 MNHEY and CDR2 SVGAGI come from the germline V gene. The ends lost 6 bases at V and 3 bases at J; junction bases unmatched: 13. The CDR3 is CASRSLTGKLDTEAFF. In DNA form, the CDR3 reads TGTGCCAGCAGATCTCTGACAGGGAAGCTGGACACTGAAGCTTTCTTT.